Described below is a single T cell receptor (beta chain) sequence and its context. What this receptor recognizes is not known. It has no much larger one-base neighbor in the sample; base qualities were not kept. Collaborating institutions collected whole blood in K2EDTA tubes following their own protocols. For TCRbeta analysis, collaborators shipped samples in one of three forms: frozen whole blood, isolated PBMCs, or DNA extracted from either of those sample types. TCRbeta CDR3 regions were amplified from genomic DNA by means of the immunoSEQ Assay, a bias-controlled multiplex PCR. The authors' analysis ran thus. Within the assay, amplification of reference gene primers was used to estimate how many nucleated cells each sample contained. Sequence reads were collapsed and filtered to measure the absolute abundance of every unique TCRbeta CDR3 rearrangement. Productive Simpson clonality was computed per sample as the square root of Simpson's diversity index over productive rearrangements. Here the immuneACCESS table is served through TCRdb, limited to in-frame sequences with V and J called. Missing clones are a known gap in these copies; in checked studies unresolved V genes cover under half, and the rest lacks a known reason. That table supplies the V and J calls and clone size; D and trimming were determined from the DNA. This sample has hundreds of thousands of clones in its table, and 85% of those were observed once. The top ten clonotypes cover approximately 7.9% of the sample.

The record originates from a study of blood T cell repertoires in COVID-19 (dated by TCRdb to 2020 to 2021). As for the study more broadly: Samples from collaborators originated in the United States, Italy and Spain and spanned both the acute and convalescent phases of COVID-19. The material from the prospective study consisted of cDNA or gDNA derived from T cells, B-cell-depleted T cells, or PBMCs. Subjects who had been exposed to COVID-19, were actively infected with it, or had recovered from it provided the deeply sampled blood TCRbeta repertoires that made up the dataset. A freely available public database, intended as a resource for researchers studying the immune response to SARS-CoV-2, is where the repertoires were released. The samples were drawn from the first 160 participants of the ongoing ImmuneRACE study and from under 1,500 subjects provided by 6 global collaborators. A de-identified subject ID, COVID-19 status, age in years and sex were almost always included in the sample metadata. Where available, HLA class I and class II types were obtained from metadata supplied by the sample provider rather than from assay-based typing.

The study at large found these results: How much clinical and demographic metadata was included differed by source and by participant, and the metadata was provided uncurated.

V is trimmed back by 8 bases and J by 7 bases, and the junction contains 14 bases that no gene match accounts for. CDR1 and CDR2 are read off the germline V gene as MNHEY and SVGAGI. The CDR3 runs 15 amino acids, cysteine and phenylalanine included. Kept here is only the CDR3 DNA, which spans 45 bases and is read in frame from base 1. Source material: peripheral blood. The TCR originated in a human donor in a cohort sampled during active COVID-19. The chain couples TRBV6-5 to TRBJ2-1, with 7 central nucleotides matching TRBD1. The DNA is TGTGCCAGCGGAAGATTCGGGACAGCTGGGAATGAGCAGTTCTTC. It translates as CASGRFGTAGNEQFF.